This T cell receptor beta chain stems from a study of blood T cell repertoires in COVID-19. Germline assignment: CDR1 SGHRS and CDR2 YFSETQ. The CDR3 runs 20 residues. The trim removed 0 bases at V and 8 bases at J, leaving 18 bases unmatched. Profiled with immunoSEQ multiplex PCR; TCRdb holds only in-frame clones, not every one. The sample includes some 210,000 clones, about 91% of them seen just once. Sequenced: peripheral blood. This receptor was taken from a woman between 35 and 50 years old with acute or convalescent COVID-19. The chain joins TRBV5-1 to TRBJ1-4; 11 bases align to TRBD1. The DNA for the CDR3 is TGCGCCAGCAGCTTGGTAGAAGGATCGGGACAGGGGGGCGGACGCGAAAAACTGTTTTTT. It yields the protein CASSLVEGSGQGGGREKLFF.